One and the same sample provided the 23 T cell receptor beta chains below, sequenced in a study of regulatory T cells in long-lasting Graves disease. Researchers made TCR beta libraries by using iRepertoire HTBI primers and running Arm-PCR on CDR3 regions. TCRdb called the multiplex PCR reads again in MiXCR, with one record for every CDR3 protein. The sample has a few hundred thousand distinct CDR3 sequences, 20% seen once. Regarding time point: newly diagnosed GD, antithyroid drugs for less than 3 months. Extracted PBMC RNA gave rise to the TCR library. The source was peripheral blood mononuclear cells (PBMCs), collected at new diagnosis, from a patient treated with antithyroid drugs. Receptors originate from a female donor with Graves disease.

This clonotype was detected ten times or more. This chain uses TRBV9 with TRBJ2-7; tentatively, D is TRBD1 (5 bases). CDR1 is SGDLS and CDR2 is YYNGEE in the germline V gene. Trimming stripped 4 bases from V and 7 bases from J, with 27 bases between. CDR3 length equals 17 residues. CDR3 protein: CASSPSVAGILAREQYF. The CDR3, as DNA: TGTGCCAGCAGCCCGTCGGTGGCAGGGATCTTGGCTCGGGAGCAGTACTTC.

This clonotype has at least ten counts. This chain joins TRBV5-6 and TRBJ2-3, with 13 nucleotides matching TRBD2. The V and J ends lost 4 bases and 3 bases, in that order; junction bases with no gene match: 8. This CDR3 has 17 residues. CDR1 is SGHDT, CDR2 YYEEEE, per germline. The CDR3 DNA follows: TGTGCCAGCAGCGTGACTAGCGGGGGGCGCTCTACAGATACGCAGTATTTT. It encodes CASSVTSGGRSTDTQYF.

The sample holds many counts of this clonotype. The chain has TRBV7-2 and TRBJ1-1, with no clear D. Germline V CDR1 and CDR2: SGHTA, FQGNSA. This CDR3 spans 13 amino acids. V dropped 3 bases and J dropped 5 bases, with 10 bases sitting between them. The CDR3 DNA follows: TGTGCCAGCAGCTTCGGGCTCTTAACTGAAGCTTTCTTT. Its translation is CASSFGLLTEAFF.

The chain has TRBV19 and TRBJ1-5; 7 nucleotides match TRBD1. Losses at the gene ends were 4 bases for V and 0 bases for J; bases not matched to a gene: 6. Germline V CDR1 and CDR2: LNHDA, SQIVND (reference sequence). There are 16 residues in the CDR3. The CDR3 bases are TGTGCCAGTAGTAAAACAGGGGAAAGTAGCAATCAGCCCCAGCATTTT. Translated, it gives CASSKTGESSNQPQHF. Together with reference TRBV19 and TRBJ1-5, the CDR3 gives the full variable domain: DGGITQSPKYLFRKEGQNVTLSCEQNLNHDAMYWYRQDPGQGLRLIYYSQIVNDFQKGDIAEGYSVSREKKESFPLTVTSAQKNPTAFYLCASSKTGESSNQPQHFGDGTRLSIL.

This clonotype showed up many times. The rearrangement joins TRBV7-2 to TRBJ1-2; D ambiguous. This CDR3 is built from 11 residues. Trimming stripped 8 bases from V and 2 bases from J, with 6 bases between. Germline V gene lookup returns CDR1 SGHTA and CDR2 FQGNSA. The CDR3 is CASGENYGYTF. In DNA form, the CDR3 reads TGTGCCAGCGGAGAGAACTATGGCTACACCTTC. The full variable domain, rest sourced from reference TRBV7-2 and TRBJ1-2, is GAGVSQSPSNKVTEKGKDVELRCDPISGHTALYWYRQSLGQGLEFLIYFQGNSAPDKSGLPSDRFSAERTGGSVSTLTIQRTQQEDSAVYLCASGENYGYTFGSGTRLTVV.

This clonotype appeared many times. This sequence joins TRBV3-1 and TRBJ2-1; D uncertain. Trimming took off 4 bases at V and 10 bases at J, with 11 bases between the two ends. The V gene's germline CDR1 is LGHDT and CDR2 YNNKEL (reference sequence). The CDR3 consists of 12 residues. Written as DNA, the CDR3 is TGTGCCAGCAGCCTCCTCAGTAAAGAGCAGTTCTTC. This translates into CASSLLSKEQFF.

This clonotype was observed a single time. A much larger clonotype is one base distant, so this may be a read error. This chain connects TRBV5-1 to TRBJ2-5; 8 bases map to TRBD1. Near its end, the DNA agrees better with TRBJ2-4, so the J call may be wrong. Germline V gene data show CDR1 as SGHRS and CDR2 as YFSETQ. This CDR3 spans 17 amino acids. Here the CDR3 reads CASSIGDRPLAKSIQYF. The CDR3 nucleotides are TGCGCCAGCAGCATAGGGGACAGGCCCTTAGCCAAAAGCATTCAGTACTTC.

J is TRBJ2-7 and V is TRBV28; weak D call: TRBD1 (5 bases). This CDR3 is built from 14 residues. Germline-derived CDR1 and CDR2 are MDHEN and SYDVKM. V gave up 2 bases and J gave up 2 bases, with 10 bases separating them. DNA for the CDR3: TGTGCCAGCAGTTTAGTACAGGATCCCTACGAGCAGTACTTC. Protein product: CASSLVQDPYEQYF.

The chain couples TRBV15 to TRBJ2-5; D may be TRBD2 (6 bases). Trimming removed 0 bases at V and 5 bases at J, with 13 bases between. The CDR3 has 15 residues. CDR1 and CDR2 from the germline V gene are LNHNV and YYDKDF (reference sequence). The chain's CDR3 is CATSRDGLASETQYF. CDR3 coding DNA: TGTGCCACCAGCAGAGACGGGCTAGCGAGTGAGACCCAGTACTTC.

This clonotype has at least ten counts. The rearrangement joins TRBV28 to TRBJ1-1, with D tentatively TRBD1 (6 bases). V dropped 10 bases and J dropped 1 base, with 28 bases sitting between them. Per the germline V gene, CDR1 is MDHEN and CDR2 is SYDVKM. CDR3 length equals 18 residues. The CDR3 spells CATVDRRTLGDRNTEAFF. In DNA, the CDR3 is TGTGCCACCGTCGACAGGCGTACGCTCGGCGATCGGAACACTGAAGCTTTCTTT.

Worth noting for this clonotype: Compared with germline, one end of the junction differs, possibly owing to a read error. This rearrangement joins TRBV20-1 to TRBJ1-1; TRBD1 matches 8 bases. The CDR3 is made up of 14 amino acids. CDR1 is DFQATT and CDR2 is SNEGSKA in the germline V gene (reference sequence). The chain's CDR3 is CSARSPRGRDEASF. The DNA of the CDR3 is TGCAGTGCTAGATCGCCCAGGGGGCGTGATGAAGCTTCCTTT.

This clonotype showed up many times. J is TRBJ2-5 and V is TRBV28; D is perhaps TRBD2 (5 bases). Germline CDR1 MDHEN, CDR2 SYDVKM. CDR3 length equals 15 residues. V was clipped by 3 bases and J by 5 bases, with 16 bases between them. CDR3 sequence (DNA): TGTGCCAGCAGTTTCATAAGAGGGAGTCGGGAGACCCAGTACTTC. It yields the protein CASSFIRGSRETQYF.

The chain joins TRBV7-2 to TRBJ2-3; 7 bases match TRBD2. CDR3 size: 15 residues. Germline loops: CDR1 SGHTA, CDR2 FQGNSA. The J segment lost 1 base and the V segment lost 3 bases, leaving 4 bases of the junction unmatched. CDR3 residues: CASSLVRGGTDTQYF. CDR3 nucleotide sequence: TGTGCCAGCAGCTTGGTCCGGGGGGGCACAGATACGCAGTATTTT.

This clonotype appeared many times. The gene calls are TRBV19 and TRBJ2-7; no clear D. V was trimmed by 2 bases and J by 7 bases, leaving 6 bases between them. The CDR3 is 11 amino acids. Looked up from germline, CDR1 is LNHDA and CDR2 is SQIVND (reference sequence). In DNA form, the CDR3 reads TGTGCCAGTAGTATACTGGGGGAGCAGTACTTC. Translation: CASSILGEQYF. Combining the CDR3 with reference TRBV19 and TRBJ2-7 gives the whole variable domain DGGITQSPKYLFRKEGQNVTLSCEQNLNHDAMYWYRQDPGQGLRLIYYSQIVNDFQKGDIAEGYSVSREKKESFPLTVTSAQKNPTAFYLCASSILGEQYFGPGTRLTVT.

Many counts were recorded for this clonotype. The genes are TRBV13 and TRBJ2-3; TRBD2 aligns across 9 bases. The CDR3 length is 14 residues. V dropped 6 bases and J dropped 7; count of bases not matched to a gene: 8. CDR1 and CDR2 from the germline V gene are PRHDT and FYEKMQ (reference sequence). The CDR3 region is CASRSTSGPHTQYF. CDR3 sequence (DNA): TGTGCCAGCAGATCGACTAGCGGACCACATACGCAGTATTTT.

The chain links TRBV7-9 to TRBJ1-1; D call uncertain. Germline lookup yields CDR1 SEHNR and CDR2 FQNEAQ (reference sequence). V lost 1 base, J lost 0 bases, and 12 bases lay in between. The CDR3 loop spans 16 amino acids. Here the CDR3 reads CASSLDGRGLNTEAFF. The CDR3 DNA reads as TGTGCCAGCAGCTTAGATGGCAGAGGGTTGAACACTGAAGCTTTCTTT.

This clonotype was recorded many times. The chain uses TRBV6-1 and TRBJ2-7; maybe TRBD1 (6 bases). CDR1 and CDR2 (germline): MNHNS, SASEGT. The CDR3 length is 16 residues. The V end lost 6 bases, the J end lost 0 bases, and 18 bases lay between the germline ends. CDR3 amino acids: CASSQGPGTLSYEQYF. The CDR3 DNA is TGTGCCAGCAGCCAGGGCCCCGGGACACTCTCCTACGAGCAGTACTTC.

J is TRBJ2-1 and V is TRBV7-9; 13 positions match TRBD2. The CDR3 loop spans 19 amino acids. Unmatched junction bases numbered 14, after V lost 4 bases and J lost 5 bases. Germline-derived CDR1 and CDR2 are SEHNR and FQNEAQ (reference sequence). CDR3 DNA: TGTGCCAGCAGCTCAGAGTGGGACGGACTAGCGGGAGATGACAATGAGCAGTTCTTC. It specifies CASSSEWDGLAGDDNEQFF.

The V and J genes are TRBV9 and TRBJ1-2, with D possibly TRBD1 on 5 matching bases. V was shortened by 0 bases and J by 7 bases, with 19 bases between the two germline ends. The CDR3 spans 16 residues. Per germline, CDR1 SGDLS and CDR2 YYNGEE. The CDR3 DNA reads as TGTGCCAGCAGCGTAGATTCGGCCGATTGGGGGGGTGGCTACACCTTC. Protein: CASSVDSADWGGGYTF.

In its sample, this clonotype was seen many times. The chain employs TRBV7-2 and TRBJ2-3, with 7 bases aligning to TRBD1. The CDR3 sequence is 15 residues long. The ends lost 10 bases at V and 0 bases at J; junction bases unmatched: 10. CDR1 is SGHTA, CDR2 FQGNSA, per germline. Here the CDR3 reads CAIGVGTVSTDTQYF. DNA of the CDR3: TGTGCCATCGGGGTGGGGACAGTGAGCACAGATACGCAGTATTTT.

This clonotype was observed many times. The genes are TRBV7-2 and TRBJ2-1; 8 nucleotides agree with TRBD2. The junction had 6 bases not matched to a gene; V was cut back by 5 bases and J by 3 bases. The CDR3 length is 15 residues. Germline V gives CDR1 SGHTA, CDR2 FQGNSA. CDR3 DNA: TGTGCCAGCAGCGTGTCGGGGGGGCTCTACAATGAGCAGTTCTTC. This gives the protein CASSVSGGLYNEQFF.

The chain uses TRBV4-1 and TRBJ1-5; D is unresolved. The CDR3 has 17 residues. V lost 1 base and J 0 bases, leaving 13 bases between the germline ends. The germline V gene has CDR1 MGHRA and CDR2 YSYEKL. In DNA, the CDR3 is TGCGCCAGCAGCCAAGTGATGAAGGGAGCTAGCAATCAGCCCCAGCATTTT. Translating it yields CASSQVMKGASNQPQHF.

The chain couples TRBV6-1 to TRBJ1-5; 7 bases fit TRBD1. Germline V gene sequence: CDR1 MNHNS, CDR2 SASEGT. The V segment lost 11 bases and the J segment 1 base; nucleotides outside the gene matches: 11. This CDR3 spans 15 amino acids. The CDR3 loop is CAVLMTGLSNQPQHF. As DNA, the CDR3 is TGTGCCGTTCTTATGACAGGGTTAAGCAATCAGCCCCAGCATTTT.